These 12 T cell receptor beta chains share one sample of origin, sequenced in a study of T cell responses to AZD1222 COVID-19 vaccine. Assay: immunoSEQ multiplex PCR; the TCRdb copy retains only in-frame clones and omits some. The table shows some 180,000 clones, with approximately 92% occurring only once. Sequenced here: peripheral blood, sampled on day 0 of AZD1222 vaccination. These receptors all stem from an adult in good health.

The J gene is TRBJ2-3, the V gene TRBV7-9; 14 nucleotides align to TRBD2. CDR1 and CDR2 (germline): SEHNR, FQNEAQ (reference sequence). V shed 4 bases, J shed 6 bases, and the junction held 6 bases outside the gene matches. The CDR3 contains 16 residues. CDR3 bases: TGTGCCAGCAGCTCGGGACTAGCGGGGGATGGGGATACGCAGTATTTT. Amino acids: CASSSGLAGDGDTQYF.

The chain is built from TRBV4-2 and TRBJ2-2, with D perhaps TRBD1 or TRBD2 (5 bases each). The V and J ends lost 3 bases and 4 bases respectively, with 15 bases between them. This CDR3 is built from 16 residues. Germline assignment: CDR1 LGHNA and CDR2 YNFKEQ. The CDR3 here is CASSQRGPEGTGELFF. The CDR3 region has the DNA TGTGCCAGCAGCCAGAGGGGTCCTGAGGGCACCGGGGAGCTGTTTTTT.

The V call is TRBV18, the J call TRBJ2-5; D ambiguous. V was cut by 5 bases and J by 6 bases, with 10 bases left in between. Germline V gene lookup returns CDR1 KGHSH and CDR2 LQKENI. The CDR3 covers 12 residues. CDR3 sequence: CASSSQSQTQYF. CDR3 in DNA: TGTGCCAGCTCATCACAGAGCCAGACCCAGTACTTC. The variable domain in full, with the rest retrieved from reference TRBV18 and TRBJ2-5, is NAGVMQNPRHLVRRRGQEARLRCSPMKGHSHVYWYRQLPEEGLKFMVYLQKENIIDESGMPKERFSAEFPKEGPSILRIQQVVRGDSAAYFCASSSQSQTQYFGPGTRLLVL.

This chain uses TRBV7-9 with TRBJ2-5; D is ambiguous. Trimming shortened V by 5 bases and J by 7 bases, and 17 bases separated the two germline ends. CDR3 size: 14 residues. Germline CDR1 is SEHNR and CDR2 is FQNEAQ (reference sequence). The CDR3, as DNA: TGTGCCAGCAGCGCGACCGCCCGGGTGGGGACCCAGTACTTC. This sequence encodes CASSATARVGTQYF. The whole variable domain, remainder taken from reference TRBV7-9 and TRBJ2-5, is DTGVSQNPRHKITKRGQNVTFRCDPISEHNRLYWYRQTLGQGPEFLTYFQNEAQLEKSRLLSDRFSAERPKGSFSTLEIQRTEQGDSAMYLCASSATARVGTQYFGPGTRLLVL.

Concerning this clone itself: One end of the junction does not line up with germline, which may come from a read error. The chain employs TRBV19 and TRBJ2-2; 8 bases line up with TRBD1. The CDR3 consists of 16 residues. Looked up from germline, CDR1 is LNHDA and CDR2 is SQIVND (reference sequence). The CDR3 sequence is CASSIWGQAKTGELFF. The CDR3 DNA reads TGTGCCAGTAGTATATGGGGACAGGCGAAGACCGGGGAGCTGTTTTTT.

The rearrangement links TRBV29-1 to TRBJ1-6; perhaps TRBD1 as D (5 bases). The germline V gene has CDR1 SQVTM and CDR2 ANQGSEA. V was pared by 5 bases and J by 7 bases, with 12 bases between. The CDR3 has 13 amino acids. The CDR3, as DNA: TGCAGCGTTCGCCTACAGGAGAATTCACCCCTCCACTTT. This sequence encodes CSVRLQENSPLHF.

V gene TRBV5-5 combines with J gene TRBJ1-5; D is unresolved. CDR1 and CDR2 (germline): SGHKS, YYEKEE (reference sequence). The V end lost 7 bases, the J end lost 0 bases, and 8 bases lay between the germline ends. This CDR3 has 13 residues. CDR3 bases: TGTGCCAGCGCGAAGGATAGCAATCAGCCCCAGCATTTT. It is translated as CASAKDSNQPQHF. The full variable domain, in which reference TRBV5-5 and TRBJ1-5 provide the parts outside the CDR3, is DAGVTQSPTHLIKTRGQQVTLRCSPISGHKSVSWYQQVLGQGPQFIFQYYEKEERGRGNFPDRFSARQFPNYSSELNVNALLLGDSALYLCASAKDSNQPQHFGDGTRLSIL.

The genes are TRBV11-2 and TRBJ1-1; 10 nucleotides align to TRBD1. Germline CDR1 is SGHAT and CDR2 is FQNNGV. The CDR3 contains 15 residues. The trim removed 5 bases at V and 4 bases at J, leaving 7 bases unmatched. CDR3: CASSVIRDRGTEAFF. The CDR3, as DNA: TGTGCCAGCAGCGTCATCCGGGACAGGGGCACTGAAGCTTTCTTT.

The chain has TRBV6-1 and TRBJ1-4, with TRBD1 matching 10 bases. The J segment lost 5 bases and the V segment lost 2 bases, leaving 2 bases of the junction unmatched. Germline values: CDR1 MNHNS, CDR2 SASEGT. The CDR3 consists of 15 residues. CDR3 amino acids: CASSEPTGGNEKLFF. In DNA, the CDR3 is TGTGCCAGCAGTGAACCGACAGGGGGCAATGAAAAACTGTTTTTT.

V usage is TRBV6-1 and J usage is TRBJ2-3, with unresolved D. The CDR3 totals 12 residues. Trimming took off 2 bases at V and 6 bases at J, with 6 bases between the two ends. Germline loops: CDR1 MNHNS, CDR2 SASEGT. The CDR3 DNA is TGTGCCAGCAGTGAAAGCTTGGATACGCAGTATTTT. Encoded protein: CASSESLDTQYF.

The V and J genes are TRBV5-4 and TRBJ2-7; 8 bases match TRBD2. V dropped 0 bases and J dropped 3; count of bases not matched to a gene: 14. CDR1 SGHNT and CDR2 YYREEE come from the germline V gene (reference sequence). This CDR3 spans 18 amino acids. CDR3 residues: CASSLVRGAPRDLYEQYF. In DNA form, the CDR3 reads TGTGCCAGCAGCTTGGTGCGGGGGGCCCCTAGGGATCTCTACGAGCAGTACTTC.

This clone was counted a few times. This rearrangement joins TRBV18 to TRBJ1-6; tentatively, D is TRBD1 (5 bases). CDR3 size: 13 residues. Trimming took 2 bases from V and 8 from J, leaving 7 bases between them. Germline loops: CDR1 KGHSH, CDR2 LQKENI. CDR3 protein: CASSPLGDSPLHF. In DNA form, the CDR3 reads TGTGCCAGCTCACCATTGGGGGATTCACCCCTCCACTTT. The whole variable domain, filled in from reference TRBV18 and TRBJ1-6, reads NAGVMQNPRHLVRRRGQEARLRCSPMKGHSHVYWYRQLPEEGLKFMVYLQKENIIDESGMPKERFSAEFPKEGPSILRIQQVVRGDSAAYFCASSPLGDSPLHFGNGTRLTVT.